This T cell receptor beta chain comes out of a study of T cell repertoires in cytomegalovirus infection. As for the study in general: It can be stated that public TCR beta signatures indicated CMV infection as well as a matching HLA type.

Findings and caveats of the study: Adding up the frequency of public TCR beta families identified people who carried CMV plus the relevant HLA. CMV-specific TCR beta clonotypes restricted by HLA-C dominated the ex vivo response.

A single record per CDR3 protein comes from TCRdb applying MiXCR to the reads. This table holds around 180,000 distinct CDR3 sequences, roughly a fifth found once. V lost 5 bases and J lost 8; bases outside the gene matches: 11. The CDR3 is made up of 14 amino acids. Germline V lookup: CDR1 SGHNT, CDR2 YENEEA. About this clonotype itself: Its antigen is not identified.

Sequencing used PBMCs. The genes are TRBV11-3 and TRBJ1-2; TRBD1 aligns across 7 bases. This TCR was recovered from a human donor in good health (CMV status not recorded). Some clones in this sample may be carry-over from other donors' samples. In DNA form, the CDR3 reads TGTGCCAGCAGCCTACTAGGGGGCGTGGGAGGCTACACCTTC. Its translation is CASSLLGGVGGYTF.